A selection of T cell receptor beta chains follows, all from one sample in a study of identical twins. TCRdb independently ran MiXCR on the 5' RACE reads; one entry per CDR3 protein. The table has hundreds of thousands of distinct CDR3 sequences, 21% seen once. This sample also appeared in a second study, on T cells expressing NK-cell markers.

Sequencing was done on a sample of PBMCs. These receptors were obtained from a woman younger than 35 in good health. Both conserved end residues are part of each CDR3. The D gene is left open where the match is weak. Expanded clones get a size class; other rows say once, few or many, or leave the size out.

>TRBD2|TRBV2|few|TRBJ2-5
CASSERLTSGQETQYF
TGTGCCAGCAGTGAACGGCTGACTAGCGGGCAAGAGACCCAGTACTTC
>-|TRBV9|-|TRBJ2-5
CASSPYSAGTQYF
TGTGCCAGCAGTCCCTACTCCGCCGGGACCCAGTACTTC
>-|TRBV5-1|few|TRBJ2-5
CASSLNRDETQYF
TGCGCCAGCAGCTTGAACAGGGATGAGACCCAGTACTTC
>-|TRBV20-1|few|TRBJ1-1
CSATLTGPRGAFF
TGCAGTGCCACGTTGACAGGTCCGCGTGGGGCTTTCTTT
>TRBD1|TRBV19|-|TRBJ2-2
CASIRGQGSGELFF
TGTGCCTCAATAAGGGGACAGGGTTCTGGGGAGCTGTTTTTT
>-|TRBV21-1|-|TRBJ2-2
CASSSRGLAGEHTGELFF
TGTGCCAGCAGCTCAAGAGGACTAGCGGGGGAGCACACCGGGGAGCTGTTTTTT
>TRBD2|TRBV18|-|TRBJ2-7
CASSPLAGPDEQYF
TGTGCCAGCTCACCGCTAGCGGGGCCTGACGAGCAGTACTTC
>TRBD2|TRBV29-1|-|TRBJ2-1
CSVPRLADNEQFF
TGCAGCGTTCCGAGACTAGCGGACAATGAGCAGTTCTTC
>TRBD2|TRBV7-9|-|TRBJ2-7
CASSWTSGGYNEQYF
TGTGCCAGCAGCTGGACTAGCGGAGGTTATAACGAGCAGTACTTC
>-|TRBV20-1|few|TRBJ1-1
CSAVSRVRNTEAFF
TGCAGTGCTGTCTCGCGGGTTAGGAACACTGAAGCTTTCTTT
>TRBD1|TRBV2|many|TRBJ1-2
CASSGGPGGENGYTF
TGTGCCAGCAGTGGGGGTCCAGGGGGAGAAAATGGCTACACCTTC
>-|TRBV7-9|many|TRBJ2-1
CASSPWINEQFF
TGTGCCAGCAGCCCCTGGATTAATGAGCAGTTCTTC
>-|TRBV5-6|many|TRBJ2-1
CASTEPGTSLEQFF
TGTGCCAGCACCGAGCCCGGGACCTCCCTTGAGCAGTTCTTC
>-|TRBV7-9|few|TRBJ1-3
CASSLGYGSASGNTIYF
TGTGCCAGCAGCTTAGGATACGGGTCGGCCTCTGGAAACACCATATATTTT
>-|TRBV5-1|-|TRBJ2-7
CASSLGGQFHEQYF
TGCGCCAGCAGCTTGGGCGGACAGTTCCACGAGCAGTACTTC
>-|TRBV20-1|few|TRBJ2-2
CSLGLVRGTGELFF
TGCAGTCTTGGACTGGTTAGGGGCACCGGGGAGCTGTTTTTT
>-|TRBV20-1|-|TRBJ2-1
CSARDGDSQRGEQFF
TGCAGTGCTAGAGACGGGGACTCCCAGAGGGGTGAGCAGTTCTTC
>-|TRBV7-2|-|TRBJ2-1
CASSLGAVTYNEQFF
TGTGCCAGCAGCTTAGGAGCTGTCACCTACAATGAGCAGTTCTTC
>-|TRBV24-1|-|TRBJ2-7
CATSDFTGEQYF
TGTGCCACCAGTGACTTCACGGGCGAGCAGTACTTC
>-|TRBV20-1|-|TRBJ2-7
CSAKKTYEQYF
TGCAGTGCTAAGAAGACCTACGAGCAGTACTTC
>-|TRBV5-1|-|TRBJ2-5
CASSSRDNQETQYF
TGCGCCAGCAGCTCCCGGGACAACCAAGAGACCCAGTACTTC
>-|TRBV10-3|few|TRBJ1-3
CAISGSGNTIYF
TGTGCCATCAGCGGGTCTGGAAACACCATATATTTT